This T cell receptor (beta chain) originates from a study of shared clonotypes between healthy human individuals. Study-level information: A donor's plate count was three for CD4 naive and three for CD4 memory; CD8 naive had two and CD8 memory one.

Naive CD8 cells, CD45RO-negative and positively selected for CCR7, excluded terminally differentiated effector memory CD45RA+ cells. The CDR3 loop spans 16 amino acids. Trimming removed 3 bases from V and 7 bases from J; junction bases left unmatched: 16. Germline V CDR1 and CDR2: GTSNPN, SVGIG (reference sequence). The table came from immunoSEQ multiplex PCR; TCRdb's copy has only in-frame clones and leaves some out. The sample holds millions of clones, approximately 94% seen once. V gene TRBV30 combines with J gene TRBJ2-7; 9 bases line up with TRBD1. The clonotype was recovered from a young man in good health. The sequencing input was naive CD8+ T cells sorted from blood. CDR3 nucleotides: TGTGCCTGGAGCACCGACAGGGGGGTTCTTCTGGGGGAGCAGTACTTC. Residues: CAWSTDRGVLLGEQYF.